The 32 T cell receptor beta chains in this list originate from one sample, sequenced in a study of blood T cell repertoires in COVID-19. Measured with immunoSEQ multiplex PCR; TCRdb has only the in-frame clones, and not every one. The sample shows about 220,000 clones, approximately 80% of them seen only once. Source material: peripheral blood. The receptors were gathered from a man aged 25 to 45 with active or convalescent COVID-19.

V gene TRBV11-2 combines with J gene TRBJ1-2, with TRBD1 matching over 7 bases. The CDR3 has 17 residues. Germline V gene lookup returns CDR1 SGHAT and CDR2 FQNNGV. V gave up 4 bases and J gave up 4 bases; unmatched junction bases: 15. CDR3 nucleotide sequence: TGTGCCAGCAGCTCCTTACGCACTCGGACAGGCCGCTATGGCTACACCTTC. Its protein is CASSSLRTRTGRYGYTF.

This sequence joins TRBV24-1 and TRBJ2-1; TRBD1 aligns across 8 bases. V dropped 2 bases and J dropped 3; count of bases not matched to a gene: 11. CDR1 KGHDR and CDR2 SFDVKD come from the germline V gene. This CDR3 is 18 amino acids long. In DNA, the CDR3 is TGTGCCACCAGTGATTCATACGGCTGGGGACAGGTCTACAATGAGCAGTTCTTC. Translated: CATSDSYGWGQVYNEQFF.

This clone has only one observation. This chain links TRBV7-2 with TRBJ1-2; 7 bases line up with TRBD1. Germline V lookup: CDR1 SGHTA, CDR2 FQGNSA. The V gene end was trimmed by 1 base and the J gene end by 4 bases; junction bases not matched to a gene: 3. The CDR3 extends over 14 amino acids. This chain's CDR3 is CASSLEGASYGYTF. The CDR3 DNA is TGTGCCAGCAGCTTAGAGGGGGCTTCCTATGGCTACACCTTC.

This clone was seen a few times. The genes are TRBV4-1 and TRBJ1-2; TRBD1 aligns across 8 bases. The V gene end was trimmed by 4 bases and the J gene end by 8 bases; junction bases not matched to a gene: 12. Germline V CDR1 and CDR2: MGHRA, YSYEKL. This CDR3 has 15 residues. The CDR3 here is CASSPPTGQGSGYTF. For the CDR3, the DNA is TGCGCCAGCAGCCCCCCCACCGGACAGGGATCGGGCTACACCTTC.

The CDR3 loop is CASSPDRGSYEQYF. CDR3 nucleotide sequence: TGCGCCAGCAGCCCTGACAGGGGATCCTACGAGCAGTACTTC. This chain joins TRBV4-1 and TRBJ2-7; the match to TRBD1 covers 8 bases. Trimming at V came to 4 bases and at J to 1 base, leaving 3 bases not matched to a gene. This CDR3 spans 14 amino acids. The germline V gene has CDR1 MGHRA and CDR2 YSYEKL.

V usage is TRBV11-2 and J usage is TRBJ1-5; 9 bases are shared with TRBD1. V was clipped by 2 bases and J by 4 bases; unmatched bases: 3. CDR3 length: 15 residues. Germline CDR1 is SGHAT and CDR2 is FQNNGV. The DNA for the CDR3 is TGTGCCAGCAGCTTACGGGACAGGGAGAATCAGCCCCAGCATTTT. It specifies CASSLRDRENQPQHF.

In this sample, this clone turned up a few times. The chain is built from TRBV7-2 and TRBJ1-2; maybe TRBD1 (5 bases). There are 15 residues in the CDR3. V was shortened by 1 base and J by 8 bases, with 17 bases between the two germline ends. The V gene's germline CDR1 is SGHTA and CDR2 FQGNSA. The CDR3 reads CASSLGQGRVRGYTF. In nucleotides, the CDR3 is TGTGCCAGCAGCTTAGGCCAGGGTCGGGTAAGAGGCTACACCTTC.

V and J are TRBV5-1 and TRBJ2-7, with 12 bases that match TRBD2. The CDR3 extends over 19 amino acids. The V gene end was trimmed by 5 bases and the J gene end by 7 bases; junction bases not matched to a gene: 22. CDR1 is SGHRS and CDR2 is YFSETQ in the germline V gene. Here the CDR3 DNA reads TGCGCCAGCAGTCCTATCCCCCAGATAGCTAGCGGGGGGGCCGGTGAGCAGTACTTC. It codes for CASSPIPQIASGGAGEQYF.

The V gene is TRBV4-3, the J gene TRBJ2-1; D gene ambiguous. Germline-derived CDR1 and CDR2 are LGHNA and YSLEER. The CDR3 spans 18 residues. With 0 bases removed from V and 0 bases from J, the gap between germline ends came to 15 bases. CDR3 in DNA: TGCGCCAGCAGCCAAGACCGTTTAAGAGGAAGCTCCTACAATGAGCAGTTCTTC. Its translation is CASSQDRLRGSSYNEQFF.

This chain uses TRBV19 with TRBJ1-2, with 10 bases aligning to TRBD1. Germline trimming cut 6 bases from V and 7 bases from J; bases unmatched to any gene: 5. This CDR3 region has 13 residues. Germline CDR1 LNHDA, CDR2 SQIVND (reference sequence). CDR3 loop: CASSPGQGFGYTF. The DNA of the CDR3 is TGTGCCAGTAGCCCGGGACAGGGGTTTGGCTACACCTTC.

V usage is TRBV5-6 and J usage is TRBJ2-1; 11 bases are a match to TRBD1. The J segment lost 7 bases and the V segment lost 7 bases, leaving 13 bases of the junction unmatched. The CDR3 has 16 residues. Per germline, CDR1 SGHDT and CDR2 YYEEEE. CDR3 amino acids: CASGPLPGQGVNEQFF. CDR3 sequence (DNA): TGTGCCAGCGGACCATTACCGGGACAGGGGGTAAATGAGCAGTTCTTC. The whole variable domain, filled in from reference TRBV5-6 and TRBJ2-1, reads DAGVTQSPTHLIKTRGQQVTLRCSPKSGHDTVSWYQQALGQGPQFIFQYYEEEERQRGNFPDRFSGHQFPNYSSELNVNALLLGDSALYLCASGPLPGQGVNEQFFGPGTRLTVL.

This sequence joins TRBV19 and TRBJ1-5; perhaps TRBD1 as D (5 bases). V lost 6 bases, J lost 4 bases, and 16 bases lay in between. Germline CDR1 LNHDA, CDR2 SQIVND (reference sequence). The CDR3 is made up of 15 amino acids. The CDR3 loop is CASSLGLRGNQPQHF. The CDR3 DNA sequence: TGTGCCAGTAGCCTCGGACTCCGGGGGAATCAGCCCCAGCATTTT.

This chain joins TRBV19 and TRBJ1-2, with 9 positions matching TRBD1. Germline values: CDR1 LNHDA, CDR2 SQIVND (reference sequence). Losses at the gene ends were 5 bases for V and 4 bases for J; bases not matched to a gene: 11. This CDR3 region has 16 residues. The CDR3 spells CASSLPGTGLPYGYTF. The DNA for the CDR3 is TGTGCCAGTAGTCTACCGGGGACAGGGCTCCCCTATGGCTACACCTTC.

This clone was observed a handful of times. CDR3 in DNA: TGCAGCGTCCCTCCGGGACTAGCGGGGGACGAGCAGTACTTC. It specifies CSVPPGLAGDEQYF. The J gene is TRBJ2-7, the V gene TRBV29-1; TRBD2 matches 14 bases. The CDR3 has 14 amino acids. Germline V gene sequence: CDR1 SQVTM, CDR2 ANQGSEA. Germline trimming cut 6 bases from V and 5 bases from J; bases unmatched to any gene: 6.

The chain has TRBV29-1 and TRBJ1-3, with TRBD1 matching 11 bases. The V gene end was trimmed by 6 bases and the J gene end by 7 bases; junction bases not matched to a gene: 5. This CDR3 has 13 amino acids. Germline CDR1 reads SQVTM; CDR2 reads ANQGSEA. The CDR3: CSVTDRGRNTIYF. The CDR3 DNA reads as TGCAGCGTGACGGACAGGGGGCGTAACACCATATATTTT. Using reference TRBV29-1 and TRBJ1-3 for the parts outside the CDR3, the full variable domain is SAVISQKPSRDICQRGTSLTIQCQVDSQVTMMFWYRQQPGQSLTLIATANQGSEATYESGFVIDKFPISRPNLTFSTLTVSNMSPEDSSIYLCSVTDRGRNTIYFGEGSWLTVV.

The genes are TRBV5-5 and TRBJ2-3; D call uncertain. Germline values: CDR1 SGHKS, CDR2 YYEKEE (reference sequence). The CDR3 is 13 residues long. The ends were cut back, 4 bases at V and 6 bases at J, with 12 bases in the middle. This CDR3 is CASSPVSQDTQYF. The CDR3 DNA reads TGTGCCAGCAGCCCCGTATCCCAGGATACGCAGTATTTT.

The genes are TRBV27 and TRBJ2-1; the match to TRBD2 covers 11 bases. The CDR3 has 14 amino acids. J was trimmed by 7 bases and V by 5 bases; bases with no gene match: 4. The V gene's germline CDR1 is MNHEY and CDR2 SMNVEV (reference sequence). The CDR3 spells CASSAGLAVNEQFF. The DNA of the CDR3 is TGTGCCAGCAGTGCGGGACTAGCGGTAAATGAGCAGTTCTTC.

This clone was recorded only once. The chain couples TRBV24-1 to TRBJ2-5; 11 bases are shared with TRBD2. Germline CDR1 KGHDR, CDR2 SFDVKD. The CDR3 is 15 amino acids. The V and J ends lost 5 bases and 6 bases, in that order; junction bases with no gene match: 7. The CDR3 region has the DNA TGTGCCACCAGTGGTCATAGCGGGGGGGCGAAGACCCAGTACTTC. It yields the protein CATSGHSGGAKTQYF.

V and J are TRBV28 and TRBJ2-3, with D possibly matching TRBD1 (5 bases). Germline-derived CDR1 and CDR2 are MDHEN and SYDVKM. The V end lost 1 base, the J end lost 6 bases, and 17 bases lay between the germline ends. This CDR3 is built from 16 residues. The CDR3 here is CASSLFTGRQVDTQYF. The CDR3 bases are TGTGCCAGCAGTTTATTCACAGGACGTCAGGTGGATACGCAGTATTTT.

The chain employs TRBV19 and TRBJ2-3; TRBD2 aligns across 8 bases. The CDR3 totals 17 residues. Trimming took 0 bases from V and 4 from J; bases not matched to a gene: 9. Germline lookup yields CDR1 LNHDA and CDR2 SQIVND (reference sequence). The CDR3 is CASSIDGLAGLADTQYF. The CDR3 DNA sequence: TGTGCCAGTAGTATAGATGGACTAGCAGGGTTAGCAGATACGCAGTATTTT.

The chain recombines TRBV2 with TRBJ1-6, with 7 bases lining up with TRBD1. With V trimmed by 10 bases and J by 8 bases, 11 bases remained unmatched. From germline, CDR1 is SNHLY and CDR2 FYNNEI. CDR3 length: 14 residues. CDR3 DNA: TGTGCCACCAAGGGACTTACAGGGGATTCACCCCTCCACTTT. It specifies CATKGLTGDSPLHF.

The chain combines TRBV18 with TRBJ2-7, with 12 nucleotides matching TRBD1. J was trimmed by 5 bases and V by 3 bases; bases with no gene match: 8. The V gene's germline CDR1 is KGHSH and CDR2 LQKENI. The CDR3 is made up of 16 amino acids. The CDR3 DNA sequence: TGTGCCAGCTCACCTAGCGGGACAGGGGGCAGGGACGAGCAGTACTTC. Translation: CASSPSGTGGRDEQYF. Full variable domain (rest looked up from reference TRBV18 and TRBJ2-7): NAGVMQNPRHLVRRRGQEARLRCSPMKGHSHVYWYRQLPEEGLKFMVYLQKENIIDESGMPKERFSAEFPKEGPSILRIQQVVRGDSAAYFCASSPSGTGGRDEQYFGPGTRLTVT.

The gene calls are TRBV28 and TRBJ2-3; D unclear. Looked up from germline, CDR1 is MDHEN and CDR2 is SYDVKM. V lost 5 bases and J 4 bases, leaving 4 bases between the germline ends. This CDR3 spans 11 amino acids. CDR3 bases: TGTGCCAGCAGTCATTCAGATACGCAGTATTTT. Translation gives CASSHSDTQYF.

The chain links TRBV21-1 to TRBJ2-2; TRBD2, the table's D call, was not compared with the DNA. TRBV21-1 is annotated as a pseudogene. The CDR3 extends over 15 amino acids. The DNA for the CDR3 is TGTGCCAGCGTACCCGTAGCGGGATACACCGGGGAGCTGTTTTTT. Translating it yields CASVPVAGYTGELFF.

This rearrangement joins TRBV28 to TRBJ1-3; 8 bases are shared with TRBD1. The germline CDR1 and CDR2 sequences are MDHEN and SYDVKM. The CDR3 is 17 amino acids. The V and J ends lost 2 bases and 0 bases, in that order; junction bases with no gene match: 6. The CDR3 loop reads CASSLVWGQDSGNTIYF. Here the CDR3 DNA reads TGTGCCAGCAGTTTAGTTTGGGGACAGGACTCTGGAAACACCATATATTTT.

V usage is TRBV3-1 (or the pseudogene TRBV3-2) and J usage is TRBJ2-3; D is perhaps TRBD2 (6 bases). The CDR3 extends over 16 amino acids. The germline V gene encodes CDR1 LGHDT and CDR2 YNNKEL (reference sequence). V was pared by 3 bases and J by 6 bases, with 19 bases between. The CDR3: CASSHSGTARQDTQYF. In nucleotides, the CDR3 is TGTGCCAGCAGCCACTCCGGGACTGCCCGCCAGGATACGCAGTATTTT.

The CDR3 bases are TGTGCCAGCAGCTTACTGCTAGCGGCTAGCACAGATACGCAGTATTTT. This gives the protein CASSLLLAASTDTQYF. This chain uses TRBV11-1 with TRBJ2-3; 7 bases are shared with TRBD2. Germline V gene sequence: CDR1 SGHAT, CDR2 FQDESV (reference sequence). The CDR3 is 16 residues long. The trim removed 2 bases at V and 0 bases at J, leaving 5 bases unmatched.

A few counts support this clone. This chain links TRBV28 with TRBJ2-7, with TRBD1 matching 8 bases. The CDR3 has 14 amino acids. V dropped 2 bases and J dropped 3; count of bases not matched to a gene: 3. The germline gives CDR1 MDHEN, CDR2 SYDVKM. The CDR3 sequence is CASSLRTGYYEQYF. The CDR3, as DNA: TGTGCCAGCAGTTTAAGGACAGGGTACTACGAGCAGTACTTC.

The chain combines TRBV27 with TRBJ1-1, with D tentatively TRBD1 (6 bases). The V end was cut by 6 bases, the J end by 1 base, with 18 bases between. The CDR3 runs 16 residues. Germline V gene lookup returns CDR1 MNHEY and CDR2 SMNVEV (reference sequence). CDR3 sequence (DNA): TGTGCCAGCAGCCCGAGACAGGCCGTTTGGAACACTGAAGCTTTCTTT. Residues: CASSPRQAVWNTEAFF.

The V call is TRBV4-3, the J call TRBJ1-2; no clear D gene. This CDR3 is 14 amino acids long. V shed 1 base and J shed 0 bases, with 6 bases lying between them. Germline values: CDR1 LGHNA, CDR2 YSLEER. CDR3 DNA: TGCGCCAGCAGCCAAGCGAGGACTAACTATGGCTACACCTTC. Encoded protein: CASSQARTNYGYTF.

V and J are TRBV28 and TRBJ1-2; D remains unclear. Germline V CDR1 and CDR2: MDHEN, SYDVKM. The ends were cut back, 5 bases at V and 6 bases at J, with 16 bases in the middle. The CDR3 sequence is 14 residues long. The CDR3 spells CASSPPNEPDGYTF. CDR3 nucleotide sequence: TGTGCCAGCAGTCCGCCGAATGAGCCTGATGGCTACACCTTC.

Notes on this clone: Within the sample, other DNA sequences also encode this same CDR3. V is TRBV27 and J is TRBJ1-1; D not resolved. Germline assignment: CDR1 MNHEY and CDR2 SMNVEV (reference sequence). This CDR3 region has 13 residues. Trimming shortened V by 0 bases and J by 1 base, and 3 bases separated the two germline ends. The CDR3 sequence: CASSLSRNTEAFF. For the CDR3, the DNA is TGTGCCAGCAGTTTATCCCGGAACACTGAAGCTTTCTTT.